This T cell receptor beta chain was sequenced in a study of blood T cell repertoires in COVID-19. Study-level information: Donors in the United States, Italy and Spain gave samples during acute or convalescent COVID-19. PBMCs, B-cell-depleted T cells, or T cells provided the cDNA or gDNA that made up the material.

How the authors handled the data: Researchers report that nucleated cell counts were estimated from reference gene primer amplification. The data were produced by immunoSEQ multiplex PCR, yet TCRdb's version contains in-frame clones alone and is incomplete. The V and J calls and clone size come from that table; D and trimming were worked out from the DNA. Among over 50,000 clones listed, 86% were seen once. V shed 8 bases, J shed 2 bases, and the junction held 7 bases outside the gene matches. The CDR3 covers 15 residues. Germline CDR1 reads LNHDA; CDR2 reads SQIVND (reference sequence). This TCR derives from a man older than 75 with acute or convalescent COVID-19. The J gene is TRBJ2-1, the V gene TRBV19, with 9 nucleotides matching TRBD2. The sequenced sample was peripheral blood. This chain's CDR3 is CASGVSGGTYNEQFF. The DNA of the CDR3 is TGTGCCAGTGGAGTAAGCGGGGGGACCTACAATGAGCAGTTCTTC. Filled out from reference TRBV19 and TRBJ2-1, the complete variable domain reads DGGITQSPKYLFRKEGQNVTLSCEQNLNHDAMYWYRQDPGQGLRLIYYSQIVNDFQKGDIAEGYSVSREKKESFPLTVTSAQKNPTAFYLCASGVSGGTYNEQFFGPGTRLTVL.